Each of the 16 T cell receptor beta chains below was sequenced from the same sample in a study of beta chain features in type 1 diabetes. As every portion of the isolated RNA was reverse transcribed, the sequencing read expressed TCRB transcripts. The data were produced by immunoSEQ multiplex PCR, yet TCRdb's version contains in-frame clones alone and is incomplete. The sample contains 300,000 to 400,000 clones, roughly 12% of which appear only once. Sequences were obtained from naive CD4+ T cells from blood. The receptors were sampled from a man between 18 and 29 years old in good health.

This clone was observed a handful of times. The chain is built from TRBV29-1 and TRBJ1-5; maybe TRBD1 (6 bases). Germline V gene sequence: CDR1 SQVTM, CDR2 ANQGSEA. The CDR3 is made up of 13 amino acids. The V gene lost 6 bases and the J gene lost 3 bases, with 12 bases spanning the gap. The CDR3 sequence: CSVATGYNQPQHF. The DNA for the CDR3 is TGCAGCGTCGCCACAGGGTACAATCAGCCCCAGCATTTT.

The chain has TRBV28 and TRBJ2-3; 7 bases align to TRBD1. CDR1 and CDR2 from the germline V gene are MDHEN and SYDVKM. The V and J ends lost 5 bases and 1 base, in that order; junction bases with no gene match: 9. The CDR3 has 16 amino acids. CDR3 protein: CASSPHRQGGTDTQYF. The CDR3 DNA reads TGTGCCAGCAGTCCCCACCGACAGGGTGGCACAGATACGCAGTATTTT.

The chain recombines TRBV7-2 with TRBJ2-7; 7 bases are a match to TRBD1. This CDR3 is built from 15 residues. Looked up from germline, CDR1 is SGHTA and CDR2 is FQGNSA. After removal of 5 bases from V and 1 base from J, the junction contained 8 bases not matched to a gene. The CDR3 sequence: CASSDPGGGSYEQYF. In DNA form, the CDR3 reads TGTGCCAGCAGCGACCCAGGGGGTGGATCCTACGAGCAGTACTTC.

A few counts support this clone. The chain joins TRBV19 to TRBJ2-1, with 10 bases lining up with TRBD2. J was trimmed by 5 bases and V by 10 bases; bases with no gene match: 14. In germline, CDR1 is LNHDA, CDR2 SQIVND (reference sequence). The CDR3 is made up of 16 amino acids. CDR3 DNA: TGTGCCACCCGCAGCGGGAGGGCCGGAGGTCACAATGAGCAGTTCTTC. Protein: CATRSGRAGGHNEQFF.

The CDR3 nucleotides read TGTGCCAGTAGTATAGGGCCCAACCAAGAGACCCAGTACTTC. As protein: CASSIGPNQETQYF. V and J are TRBV19 and TRBJ2-5, with D hard to call. Germline lookup yields CDR1 LNHDA and CDR2 SQIVND (reference sequence). This CDR3 has 14 residues. V was clipped by 1 base and J by 0 bases, with 6 bases between them.

This sequence joins TRBV4-1 and TRBJ1-4; weak D call: TRBD1 (5 bases). The germline gives CDR1 MGHRA, CDR2 YSYEKL. The CDR3 loop spans 16 amino acids. V lost 4 bases and J 5 bases, leaving 17 bases between the germline ends. This CDR3 reads CASSRLGRQGNEKLFF. The CDR3 DNA reads as TGCGCCAGCAGCCGATTGGGGCGGCAGGGCAATGAAAAACTGTTTTTT.

This clone has only a few counts. CDR3 bases: TGTGCCAGCAGCGTAGAGACAGGGCGCTACAATGAGCAGTTCTTC. Translation: CASSVETGRYNEQFF. V gene TRBV9 combines with J gene TRBJ2-1; 7 nucleotides match TRBD1. Germline values: CDR1 SGDLS, CDR2 YYNGEE. The CDR3 totals 15 residues. J was trimmed by 3 bases and V by 0 bases; bases with no gene match: 3. The full variable domain, its missing parts supplied by reference TRBV9 and TRBJ2-1, is DSGVTQTPKHLITATGQRVTLRCSPRSGDLSVYWYQQSLDQGLQFLIQYYNGEERAKGNILERFSAQQFPDLHSELNLSSLELGDSALYFCASSVETGRYNEQFFGPGTRLTVL.

The genes are TRBV30 and TRBJ2-7; D might be TRBD2 (5 bases). V was pared by 1 base and J by 5 bases, with 9 bases between. This CDR3 is 12 amino acids long. In germline, CDR1 is GTSNPN, CDR2 SVGIG (reference sequence). CDR3 loop: CAWSEERDEQYF. The CDR3 bases are TGTGCCTGGAGTGAGGAGAGGGACGAGCAGTACTTC.

In this sample, this clone turned up a few times. This sequence joins TRBV7-3 and TRBJ2-3; 11 bases map to TRBD1. Germline V gene sequence: CDR1 SGHTA, CDR2 FQGTGA. The CDR3 is made up of 15 amino acids. V gave up 4 bases and J gave up 4 bases; unmatched junction bases: 4. The CDR3 region is CASSSPGQGADTQYF. For the CDR3, the DNA is TGTGCCAGCAGCTCTCCGGGACAGGGGGCAGATACGCAGTATTTT.

This chain uses TRBV19 with TRBJ1-2; D is ambiguous. Trimming took 1 base from V and 8 from J, leaving 14 bases between them. CDR1 is LNHDA, CDR2 SQIVND, per germline (reference sequence). The CDR3 contains 14 residues. Here the CDR3 DNA reads TGTGCCAGTAGTATAGGAGAGCGTCTCGACGGCTACACCTTC. It is translated as CASSIGERLDGYTF. Full variable domain (rest looked up from reference TRBV19 and TRBJ1-2): DGGITQSPKYLFRKEGQNVTLSCEQNLNHDAMYWYRQDPGQGLRLIYYSQIVNDFQKGDIAEGYSVSREKKESFPLTVTSAQKNPTAFYLCASSIGERLDGYTFGSGTRLTVV.

J is TRBJ1-2 and V is TRBV6-5; 7 bases are a match to TRBD1. The CDR3 is made up of 16 amino acids. V trimming: 0 bases; J trimming: 11 bases; junction bases outside the gene matches: 15. Germline V gene sequence: CDR1 MNHEY, CDR2 SVGAGI. The CDR3 reads CASSYSRSRGLRRYTF. The CDR3 DNA is TGTGCCAGCAGTTACTCGAGAAGTAGGGGGCTACGTCGGTACACCTTC.

The genes are TRBV14 and TRBJ2-2; weak D call: TRBD2 (6 bases). The CDR3 covers 15 residues. Trimming pared 0 bases from V and 6 bases from J, leaving 11 bases between. Germline CDR1 and CDR2: SGHDN and FVKESK. CDR3 nucleotides: TGTGCCAGCAGCCAAGATTACCAGCGGGCCGGGGAGCTGTTTTTT. Protein sequence: CASSQDYQRAGELFF.

The rearrangement uses TRBV5-4 and TRBJ2-3; no reliable D call. V was pared by 4 bases and J by 0 bases, with 15 bases between. Germline loops: CDR1 SGHNT, CDR2 YYREEE (reference sequence). This CDR3 is built from 16 residues. CDR3 sequence (DNA): TGTGCCAGCAGCCCCATTAGCATATCTAGCACAGATACGCAGTATTTT. It codes for CASSPISISSTDTQYF.

This clone turned up a few times. The chain employs TRBV7-8 and TRBJ1-1; D is possibly TRBD1 (6 bases). The length of the CDR3 is 15 residues. Germline V CDR1 and CDR2: SGHVS, FQNEAQ. Trimming pared 5 bases from V and 4 bases from J, leaving 17 bases between. Written as DNA, the CDR3 is TGTGCCAGCAGCCCAGGTCTCGGGGGGCGCACTGAAGCTTTCTTT. Amino acids: CASSPGLGGRTEAFF.

In its sample, this clone was seen a few times. The V gene is TRBV29-1, the J gene TRBJ2-3; 14 bases match TRBD2. The CDR3 contains 17 residues. V was clipped by 1 base and J by 6 bases; unmatched bases: 9. CDR1 SQVTM and CDR2 ANQGSEA come from the germline V gene. The CDR3 here is CSVEGTSGGLHIDTQYF. The CDR3, as DNA: TGCAGCGTTGAAGGGACTAGCGGGGGGTTGCACATCGATACGCAGTATTTT.

This clone was seen a handful of times. The chain recombines TRBV18 with TRBJ2-7, with D possibly TRBD2 on 5 matching bases. The CDR3 contains 14 residues. The V end lost 2 bases, the J end lost 3 bases, and 11 bases lay between the germline ends. Germline CDR1 and CDR2: KGHSH and LQKENI. The CDR3 DNA is TGTGCCAGCTCACCAGGGAGTCTACTCTACGAGCAGTACTTC. Its translation is CASSPGSLLYEQYF. Together with reference TRBV18 and TRBJ2-7, the CDR3 gives the full variable domain: NAGVMQNPRHLVRRRGQEARLRCSPMKGHSHVYWYRQLPEEGLKFMVYLQKENIIDESGMPKERFSAEFPKEGPSILRIQQVVRGDSAAYFCASSPGSLLYEQYFGPGTRLTVT.